This passage covers 30 T cell receptor beta chains from one sample sequenced in a study of vaccination and CD4 T cells after COVID-19. Sequencing of the DNA from cultured CD4+ T cells was carried out with the Oncomine TCR Beta short-read assay. A single record per CDR3 protein comes from TCRdb applying MiXCR to the PCR reads. The table records about 15,000 distinct CDR3 sequences, about 39% of them present only once. Treatment defined: roughly nine-day PBMC culture with coronavirus spike peptide pools or control peptides (ViraFEST assay). No antigens are known for them. The material was CD4+ T cells from blood, cultured in vitro, obtained before SARS-CoV-2 vaccination. All receptors come from a human donor who had recovered from COVID-19.

V gene TRBV28 combines with J gene TRBJ1-1; 7 bases match TRBD1. This CDR3 is 13 amino acids long. The germline gives CDR1 MDHEN, CDR2 SYDVKM. V was clipped by 5 bases and J by 4 bases; unmatched bases: 4. This CDR3 reads CASSRTGITEAFF. In nucleotides, the CDR3 is TGTGCCAGCAGTCGGACAGGCATCACTGAAGCTTTCTTT. Filled out from reference TRBV28 and TRBJ1-1, the complete variable domain reads DVKVTQSSRYLVKRTGEKVFLECVQDMDHENMFWYRQDPGLGLRLIYFSYDVKMKEKGDIPEGYSVSREKKERFSLILESASTNQTSMYLCASSRTGITEAFFGQGTRLTVV.

The chain carries TRBV20-1 and TRBJ2-4; D unresolved. CDR1 DFQATT and CDR2 SNEGSKA come from the germline V gene (reference sequence). This CDR3 region has 16 residues. With 1 base removed from V and 3 bases from J, the gap between germline ends came to 16 bases. The DNA for the CDR3 is TGCAGTGCTAGAGCGAATGAGGTAATCGGCAAAAACATTCAGTACTTC. Translating it yields CSARANEVIGKNIQYF.

J is TRBJ1-6 and V is TRBV28; 8 bases match TRBD1. Germline CDR1 is MDHEN and CDR2 is SYDVKM. The CDR3 covers 16 residues. V shed 10 bases, J shed 0 bases, and the junction held 8 bases outside the gene matches. CDR3 protein: CATRPGTGSYNSPLHF. The CDR3 DNA reads TGTGCCACCAGGCCCGGGACAGGCTCCTATAATTCACCCCTCCACTTT.

The chain has TRBV20-1 and TRBJ1-2; 7 nucleotides line up with TRBD1. Germline CDR1 DFQATT, CDR2 SNEGSKA (reference sequence). The CDR3 covers 13 residues. The trim removed 3 bases at V and 6 bases at J, leaving 7 bases unmatched. The chain's CDR3 is CSASKGQANGYTF. For the CDR3, the DNA is TGCAGTGCTAGTAAAGGACAGGCAAATGGCTACACCTTC.

The chain combines TRBV6-5 with TRBJ2-7; 7 bases agree with TRBD2. The CDR3 contains 14 residues. Germline V gene lookup returns CDR1 MNHEY and CDR2 SVGAGI. The junction had 8 bases not matched to a gene; V was cut back by 0 bases and J by 9 bases. The CDR3 region has the DNA TGTGCCAGCAGTTACTCTAGCCAGCGGGAATTGCAGTACTTC. Residues: CASSYSSQRELQYF.

CDR3 sequence: CASSQDKASGRLGEQFF. The CDR3 nucleotides are TGCGCCAGCAGCCAAGATAAGGCTAGCGGGAGACTGGGTGAGCAGTTCTTC. The gene calls are TRBV4-1 and TRBJ2-1; 10 bases align to TRBD2. The ends lost 0 bases at V and 9 bases at J; junction bases unmatched: 11. The CDR3 sequence is 17 residues long. The germline gives CDR1 MGHRA, CDR2 YSYEKL.

This chain joins TRBV10-3 and TRBJ1-1, with TRBD1 matching over 10 bases. V lost 4 bases and J lost 4; bases outside the gene matches: 6. The CDR3 totals 15 residues. Germline V gives CDR1 ENHRY, CDR2 SYGVKD. In nucleotides, the CDR3 is TGTGCCATCAGTGCCAGGGACAGGGGTGTCACTGAAGCTTTCTTT. Protein sequence: CAISARDRGVTEAFF.

The chain uses TRBV6-5 and TRBJ1-2; D gene ambiguous. Germline V lookup: CDR1 MNHEY, CDR2 SVGAGI. V was cut by 2 bases and J by 3 bases, with 10 bases left in between. The CDR3 length is 14 residues. The CDR3 protein is CASSYTVGDYGYTF. The CDR3 nucleotides read TGTGCCAGCAGTTACACAGTCGGAGACTATGGCTACACCTTC.

This clonotype was seen once. The chain links TRBV2 to TRBJ2-4; D possibly corresponds to TRBD2 (6 bases). CDR3 length: 10 residues. V lost 4 bases and J lost 15, with 10 bases in between. From germline, CDR1 is SNHLY and CDR2 FYNNEI. The CDR3 here is CASSGGLTYF. The CDR3 nucleotides read TGTGCCAGCAGTGGGGGACTTACGTACTTC. Full variable domain (outside the CDR3, taken from reference TRBV2 and TRBJ2-4): EPEVTQTPSHQVTQMGQEVILRCVPISNHLYFYWYRQILGQKVEFLVSFYNNEISEKSEIFDDQFSVERPDGSNFTLKIRSTKLEDSAMYFCASSGGLTYFGAGTRLSVL.

Regarding this clonotype: Germline and junction disagree at one end, which may indicate a read error. This rearrangement joins TRBV7-2 to TRBJ1-1; TRBD1 might be the D (6 bases). CDR1 and CDR2 from the germline V gene are SGHTA and FQGNSA. There are 12 residues in the CDR3. The CDR3 region is CASSSTGSVLIF. CDR3 in DNA: TGTGCCAGCAGCTCAACAGGGTCCGTTTTAATCTTT.

V gene TRBV15 combines with J gene TRBJ1-5, with D possibly matching TRBD1 (5 bases). Germline V gene lookup returns CDR1 LNHNV and CDR2 YYDKDF (reference sequence). Trimming took off 0 bases at V and 7 bases at J, with 13 bases between the two ends. The length of the CDR3 is 15 residues. For the CDR3, the DNA is TGTGCCACCAGCAGAGACAGGGCAGTAGGCCAGCCCCAGCATTTT. This sequence encodes CATSRDRAVGQPQHF.

The V gene is TRBV10-1, the J gene TRBJ2-7, with a weak D call TRBD1 (6 bases). V was trimmed by 5 bases and J by 3 bases, leaving 20 bases between them. Germline CDR1 reads WNHNN; CDR2 reads SYGVQD (reference sequence). The CDR3 covers 16 residues. For the CDR3, the DNA is TGCGCCAGCAGTCCCGGAAGGGGGTCCGGACTCTACGAGCAGTACTTC. This gives the protein CASSPGRGSGLYEQYF.

The V call is TRBV5-1, the J call TRBJ1-6, with 8 bases fitting TRBD1. CDR1 and CDR2 from the germline V gene are SGHRS and YFSETQ. The V segment lost 0 bases and the J segment 5 bases; nucleotides outside the gene matches: 1. The CDR3 runs 15 residues. In DNA form, the CDR3 reads TGCGCCAGCAGCTTGGGACAGGGGAATAATTCACCCCTCCACTTT. Its translation: CASSLGQGNNSPLHF.

This clonotype was observed a handful of times. The V call is TRBV20-1, the J call TRBJ2-5; 12 nucleotides align to TRBD2. Germline V gene data show CDR1 as DFQATT and CDR2 as SNEGSKA (reference sequence). The CDR3 consists of 18 residues. With 6 bases clipped from V and 1 base from J, the junction kept 15 bases outside the gene matches. In nucleotides, the CDR3 is TGCAGTGCAATACCGTCGACTAGCGGGAGCCTATCCCAAGAGACCCAGTACTTC. Its protein product is CSAIPSTSGSLSQETQYF.

The table lists this clonotype with a count of one. The rearrangement uses TRBV3-1 and TRBJ2-5; perhaps TRBD2 as D (6 bases). The V and J ends lost 1 base and 0 bases respectively, with 9 bases between them. This CDR3 has 15 residues. CDR1 is LGHDT, CDR2 YNNKEL, per germline (reference sequence). DNA of the CDR3: TGTGCCAGCAGCCAAGCATCGGGGGACCAAGAGACCCAGTACTTC. Its translation is CASSQASGDQETQYF.

This clonotype was seen a handful of times. The chain is built from TRBV7-8 and TRBJ1-1; 12 bases are shared with TRBD1. The CDR3 is 17 amino acids. Germline V gene sequence: CDR1 SGHVS, CDR2 FQNEAQ. The ends lost 2 bases at V and 5 bases at J; junction bases unmatched: 9. The CDR3 nucleotides read TGTGCCAGCAGCTTACCCACTGGGACAGGGGGCGGGACTGAAGCTTTCTTT. Its translation: CASSLPTGTGGGTEAFF.

The chain recombines TRBV7-3 with TRBJ2-7, with a possible D match to TRBD2 (7 bases). The CDR3 totals 16 residues. Deletions cut 3 bases from V and 6 bases from J, with 21 bases between. Germline assignment: CDR1 SGHTA and CDR2 FQGTGA. CDR3 DNA sequence: TGTGCCAGCAGCTTTTTCCGGGGGGCGGTTGGGCTCGAGCAGTACTTC. Its translation is CASSFFRGAVGLEQYF.

This clonotype came up a few times. V gene TRBV6-1 combines with J gene TRBJ1-5, with D tentatively TRBD1 (6 bases). CDR1 is MNHNS, CDR2 SASEGT, per germline. V lost 8 bases and J 5 bases, leaving 16 bases between the germline ends. This CDR3 region has 14 residues. The CDR3 region has the DNA TGTGCCAGCGAGGACAGTCCACTTCATCAGCCCCAGCATTTT. Protein product: CASEDSPLHQPQHF.

V usage is TRBV6-1 and J usage is TRBJ1-6; TRBD1 matches at 9 bases. V lost 3 bases, J lost 6 bases, and 3 bases stayed unmatched. CDR1 is MNHNS and CDR2 is SASEGT in the germline V gene. CDR3 size: 15 residues. The CDR3 sequence: CASSESTGGNSPLHF. In DNA form, the CDR3 reads TGTGCCAGCAGTGAGTCGACAGGGGGTAATTCACCCCTCCACTTT.

This clonotype was counted only a few times. This chain joins TRBV7-3 and TRBJ2-3; D gene uncertain. Germline lookup yields CDR1 SGHTA and CDR2 FQGTGA. The CDR3 length is 12 residues. Trimming stripped 5 bases from V and 2 bases from J, with 5 bases between. The CDR3 sequence is CASSPNTDTQYF. CDR3 bases: TGTGCCAGCAGCCCAAACACAGATACGCAGTATTTT.

This rearrangement joins TRBV19 to TRBJ1-6; D is unresolved. CDR1 and CDR2 (germline): LNHDA, SQIVND (reference sequence). Trimming shortened V by 2 bases and J by 0 bases, and 14 bases separated the two germline ends. CDR3 length: 18 amino acids. The CDR3 DNA is TGTGCCAGTAGTATATCCAACCAACTGAGCTCCTATAATTCACCCCTCCACTTT. Protein sequence: CASSISNQLSSYNSPLHF.

The chain combines TRBV24-1 with TRBJ2-7; 9 nucleotides line up with TRBD2. Germline V CDR1 and CDR2: KGHDR, SFDVKD. The CDR3 consists of 16 residues. J gave up 7 bases and V 5 bases, and 14 bases lay outside the gene matches. The CDR3 nucleotides are TGTGCCACCAGTGCGAAAAGCGGGGGGCAGAGAGGGGAGCAGTACTTC. Its translation is CATSAKSGGQRGEQYF.

The CDR3 reads CASSLVPGAGEKLFF. In nucleotides, the CDR3 is TGTGCCAGCAGCTTAGTCCCCGGGGCTGGGGAAAAACTGTTTTTT. This chain links TRBV7-8 with TRBJ1-4; D may be TRBD1 (5 bases). CDR3 length: 15 residues. Germline V gene sequence: CDR1 SGHVS, CDR2 FQNEAQ. V lost 1 base to trimming and J lost 8 bases, with 14 bases between them.

This clonotype came up a few times. This sequence joins TRBV28 and TRBJ1-2; 11 positions match TRBD1. Trimming took 5 bases from V and 2 from J; bases not matched to a gene: 7. Germline V gene lookup returns CDR1 MDHEN and CDR2 SYDVKM. This CDR3 contains 16 residues. For the CDR3, the DNA is TGTGCCAGCAGTCCCCACCGGGACAGGGGGAACTATGGCTACACCTTC. Translated: CASSPHRDRGNYGYTF.

This clonotype was seen more than once but under ten times. The chain uses TRBV7-2 and TRBJ2-3; D unclear. The V gene lost 1 base and the J gene lost 2 bases, with 7 bases spanning the gap. Germline-derived CDR1 and CDR2 are SGHTA and FQGNSA. The CDR3 length is 14 residues. CDR3 coding DNA: TGTGCCAGCAGCTTAGAGACTTTCACAGATACGCAGTATTTT. Its protein product is CASSLETFTDTQYF.

In this sample, this clonotype turned up once. The V gene is TRBV7-9, the J gene TRBJ1-3, with 8 bases that match TRBD1. The germline CDR1 and CDR2 sequences are SEHNR and FQNEAQ (reference sequence). The CDR3 consists of 17 residues. The V and J ends lost 5 bases and 0 bases, in that order; junction bases with no gene match: 9. CDR3 nucleotide sequence: TGTGCCAGCAGCCCTAGTTGGACAGGGAGCTCTGGAAACACCATATATTTT. Its translation: CASSPSWTGSSGNTIYF.

This clonotype was seen more than once but under ten times. The chain joins TRBV7-9 to TRBJ1-6, with D possibly being TRBD1 (6 bases). V gave up 5 bases and J gave up 14 bases, with 13 bases separating them. The length of the CDR3 is 12 residues. From germline, CDR1 is SEHNR and CDR2 FQNEAQ (reference sequence). Here the CDR3 reads CASSLWDTALHF. CDR3 in DNA: TGTGCCAGCAGCCTATGGGACACAGCCCTCCACTTT. The whole variable domain, remainder taken from reference TRBV7-9 and TRBJ1-6, is DTGVSQNPRHKITKRGQNVTFRCDPISEHNRLYWYRQTLGQGPEFLTYFQNEAQLEKSRLLSDRFSAERPKGSFSTLEIQRTEQGDSAMYLCASSLWDTALHFGNGTRLTVT.

This chain links TRBV5-5 with TRBJ1-1; possibly TRBD1 for D (6 bases). This CDR3 contains 16 residues. CDR1 is SGHKS and CDR2 is YYEKEE in the germline V gene (reference sequence). The V end lost 4 bases, the J end lost 4 bases, and 20 bases lay between the germline ends. In DNA, the CDR3 is TGTGCCAGCAGCGGAGGTCCGGGACACGTTACCACTGAAGCTTTCTTT. Protein product: CASSGGPGHVTTEAFF.

This clonotype has a handful of counts. The chain uses TRBV11-1 and TRBJ2-2, with D possibly called TRBD1 or TRBD2 (5 bases each). The V and J ends lost 5 bases and 6 bases respectively, with 13 bases between them. CDR1 SGHAT and CDR2 FQDESV come from the germline V gene (reference sequence). CDR3 length: 14 residues. The DNA of the CDR3 is TGTGCCAGCAGCACGGGGCCAGGGCCCGGGGAGCTGTTTTTT. This gives the protein CASSTGPGPGELFF.

J is TRBJ1-1 and V is TRBV30, with 7 bases lining up with TRBD1. CDR3 length: 14 residues. Trimming at V came to 2 bases and at J to 8 bases, leaving 11 bases not matched to a gene. Germline V gene data show CDR1 as GTSNPN and CDR2 as SVGIG (reference sequence). The CDR3 loop is CAWSRDSLGGEAFF. The CDR3 nucleotides read TGTGCCTGGAGTAGGGACAGCCTAGGGGGAGAAGCTTTCTTT.